This TCR beta chain is drawn from a study of CXCR3-negative and CXCR3-positive naive CD8 T cells. UMI-tagged TRB cDNA libraries were built via 5' RACE. One entry per CDR3 protein, without DNA, is what TCRdb gives after re-calling the 5' RACE reads. The data include around 84,000 distinct CDR3 sequences; the top ten clones carry around 0.82%. Regarding the study as a whole: Naive subsets were similarly diverse, while memory CD8+ repertoires were much less diverse. TRB CDR3s of CXCR3-positive naive cells were more hydrophobic than those of CXCR3-negative naive cells.

About this clonotype itself: As yet, its antigen is unknown.

This receptor was taken from a human donor in good health. Some clones in this sample may be carry-over from other donors' samples. Source material: naive CXCR3+ CD8+ T cells from blood. Described subset: CD45RO-CCR7+CD27+CD95- naive CD8+ T cells expressing CXCR3 (TNR3+).

The CDR3 here is CASGAGGNEKLFF. J is TRBJ1-4 and V is TRBV5-1; with no DNA, the TCRdb D assignment of TRBD1 cannot be verified. The CDR3 is made up of 13 amino acids. Germline V gene sequence: CDR1 SGHRS, CDR2 YFSETQ.